Each of the 10 T cell receptor beta chains below was sequenced from the same sample in a study of blood T cells in healthy people across ages. Together with a sample-barcoded 5' primer, a J-beta primer mix was included in a second PCR lasting about 6 to 11 cycles. From the 5' RACE reads, TCRdb called clonotypes with MiXCR, one entry per CDR3 protein. Of hundreds of thousands of distinct CDR3 sequences listed, 35% to 40% were seen once; the top ten hold over 10%. The sample comprised blood. These receptors all come from a man between 18 and 29 years old in good health.

The CDR3 nucleotides read TGTGCCAGCAGTGCCCGGTCGTTTTCTAATGAAAAACTGTTTTTT. Protein sequence: CASSARSFSNEKLFF. J is TRBJ1-4 and V is TRBV6-1; D remains unclear. Germline CDR1 MNHNS, CDR2 SASEGT. CDR3 length: 15 residues. Trimming removed 4 bases from V and 3 bases from J, with 12 bases in between.

This chain joins TRBV14 and TRBJ2-2; no firm D call. The germline CDR1 and CDR2 sequences are SGHDN and FVKESK. This CDR3 spans 13 amino acids. Trimming stripped 4 bases from V and 8 bases from J, with 11 bases between. CDR3 sequence: CASSLSPWGELFF. CDR3 nucleotides: TGTGCCAGCAGCCTGAGCCCATGGGGGGAGCTGTTTTTT.

This clonotype was observed at least ten times. Its ends do not fully match the called genes, so a read error is possible. DNA of the CDR3: TGTGCCAGCAGTTCCGGGACAGGAACTTACGAGCAGTACTTC. It specifies CASSSGTGTYEQYF. The chain has TRBV5-1 and TRBJ2-7; 8 bases map to TRBD1. Germline V gene lookup returns CDR1 SGHRS and CDR2 YFSETQ. CDR3 length equals 14 residues.

Comments on this clonotype: A read error may explain this, as a much larger clone is one base away. V is TRBV7-2 and J is TRBJ2-1, with TRBD2 matching 7 bases. CDR3 length: 14 amino acids. J lost 13 bases, V lost 5 bases, and 14 bases had no gene match. Germline V gene data show CDR1 as SGHTA and CDR2 as FQGNSA. The CDR3 loop reads CASSEGTTQETQFF. In DNA, the CDR3 is TGTGCCAGCAGCGAAGGGACTACTCAAGAGACCCAGTTCTTC. The full variable domain, rest sourced from reference TRBV7-2 and TRBJ2-1, is GAGVSQSPSNKVTEKGKDVELRCDPISGHTALYWYRQSLGQGLEFLIYFQGNSAPDKSGLPSDRFSAERTGGSVSTLTIQRTQQEDSAVYLCASSEGTTQETQFFGPGTRLTVL.

The chain is built from TRBV4-2 and TRBJ1-6, with D maybe TRBD1 (5 bases). The CDR3 totals 16 residues. Looked up from germline, CDR1 is LGHNA and CDR2 is YNFKEQ. V lost 0 bases to trimming and J lost 8 bases, with 14 bases between them. CDR3 sequence (DNA): TGTGCCAGCAGCCAAGATCGGGGGGGGGTTGATTCACCCCTCCACTTT. Amino acid sequence: CASSQDRGGVDSPLHF.

This clonotype came up a few times. V and J are TRBV27 and TRBJ2-5, with unresolved D. This CDR3 has 13 amino acids. Germline values: CDR1 MNHEY, CDR2 SMNVEV (reference sequence). Trimming cost V 2 bases and J 11 bases, with 15 bases left between them. The CDR3 nucleotides read TGTGCCAGCAGTTTACCAAATGGAGTAGGGCAGTACTTC. Protein sequence: CASSLPNGVGQYF.

V usage is TRBV20-1 and J usage is TRBJ2-4; D might be TRBD1 or TRBD2, each matching 5 bases. The J call may be incorrect, as the DNA end agrees better with TRBJ2-7. The length of the CDR3 is 14 residues. Germline CDR1 is DFQATT and CDR2 is SNEGSKA (reference sequence). In nucleotides, the CDR3 is TGCAGTGCTAGGTCACAGGACTCACGATACGAGCAGTACTTC. Translating gives CSARSQDSRYEQYF.

This clonotype was detected ten times or more. The chain recombines TRBV29-1 with TRBJ1-2; D is unclear. The V end lost 5 bases, the J end lost 4 bases, and 14 bases lay between the germline ends. The CDR3 loop spans 13 amino acids. Germline lookup yields CDR1 SQVTM and CDR2 ANQGSEA. CDR3 DNA: TGCAGCGTTCTTCCCGGGAATGCCTATGGCTACACCTTC. It specifies CSVLPGNAYGYTF.

Comment on this clonotype: A read error may explain this, as a much larger clone is one base away. The rearrangement links TRBV20-1 to TRBJ2-5; D unclear. The V gene lost 4 bases and the J gene lost 7 bases, with 16 bases spanning the gap. The CDR3 has 13 amino acids. Germline V CDR1 and CDR2: DFQATT, SNEGSKA (reference sequence). CDR3 residues: CSAKWDLIGTQYF. The CDR3 DNA reads TGCAGTGCTAAGTGGGATCTGATTGGGACCCAGTACTTC.

About this clonotype itself: A much larger clone differs by one base, so this may be a read error. This CDR3 reads CASSQELALYEQYF. The CDR3 DNA follows: TGCGCCAGCAGCCAAGAGCTGGCCCTTTACGAGCAGTACTTC. The V call is TRBV4-3, the J call TRBJ2-7; D is uncertain. V was cut by 0 bases and J by 4 bases, with 10 bases left in between. The CDR3 has 14 amino acids. Germline-derived CDR1 and CDR2 are LGHNA and YSLEER.